The 19 T cell receptor beta chains presented below share a single source sample, sequenced in a study of CD8 T cells in Susac syndrome. With random hexamers, reverse transcription was performed on 0.5 to 1 ug of RNA. Each CDR3 protein gets one entry after TCRdb re-called the immunoSEQ multiplex PCR reads with MiXCR. The data show about 400,000 distinct CDR3 sequences, about 85% seen once. Sequences were obtained from CD8+ T cells from PBMCs. These receptor sequences come from a human donor with multiple sclerosis.

The chain uses TRBV9 and TRBJ2-5; the match to TRBD2 covers 14 bases. V lost 3 bases to trimming and J lost 5 bases; unmatched junction nucleotides: 9. CDR1 SGDLS and CDR2 YYNGEE come from the germline V gene. The CDR3 runs to 17 residues. CDR3 in amino acids: CASSDPGLAGERETQYF. The DNA for the CDR3 is TGTGCCAGCAGCGACCCGGGACTAGCGGGAGAACGCGAGACCCAGTACTTC.

The chain uses TRBV4-2 and TRBJ1-6, with D hard to call. The V end was cut by 1 base, the J end by 9 bases, with 13 bases between. The CDR3 is 15 residues long. Germline-derived CDR1 and CDR2 are LGHNA and YNFKEQ. The CDR3: CASSQVEGIVSPLHF. CDR3 bases: TGTGCCAGCAGCCAAGTGGAGGGAATCGTTTCACCCCTCCACTTT.

V and J are TRBV6-1 and TRBJ2-1, with TRBD2 matching 7 bases. The V gene end was trimmed by 6 bases and the J gene end by 4 bases; junction bases not matched to a gene: 6. CDR3 size: 14 residues. CDR1 is MNHNS, CDR2 SASEGT, per germline. CDR3 region: CASSQRGDYNEQFF. In DNA form, the CDR3 reads TGTGCCAGCAGCCAACGGGGGGATTACAATGAGCAGTTCTTC.

The genes are TRBV5-1 and TRBJ2-7; no clear D. Trimming took 1 base from V and 4 from J, leaving 6 bases between them. The CDR3 sequence is 12 residues long. The germline V gene has CDR1 SGHRS and CDR2 YFSETQ. The CDR3 is CASSLHPYEQYF. CDR3 DNA sequence: TGCGCCAGCAGCTTGCACCCTTACGAGCAGTACTTC.

The chain links TRBV25-1 to TRBJ2-7; 9 nucleotides agree with TRBD1. Germline V lookup: CDR1 MGHDK, CDR2 SYGVNS. V was clipped by 9 bases and J by 6 bases; unmatched bases: 6. The CDR3 totals 12 residues. CDR3 coding DNA: TGTGCCAGTTCACAGGGGGCCGGCGAGCAGTACTTC. Protein sequence: CASSQGAGEQYF.

This chain links TRBV7-6 with TRBJ2-7; D remains ambiguous. The CDR3 totals 14 residues. Germline loops: CDR1 SGHVS, CDR2 FNYEAQ. Trimming pared 1 base from V and 3 bases from J, leaving 10 bases between. CDR3: CASSLDQARYEQYF. For the CDR3, the DNA is TGTGCCAGCAGCTTAGACCAGGCCCGCTACGAGCAGTACTTC.

The chain is built from TRBV4-1 and TRBJ2-6; D not certain. Germline V gene sequence: CDR1 MGHRA, CDR2 YSYEKL. With 4 bases removed from V and 1 base from J, the gap between germline ends came to 14 bases. CDR3 length: 17 residues. CDR3 region: CASSPSPYESGANVLTF. For the CDR3, the DNA is TGCGCCAGCAGCCCCAGTCCTTATGAGTCTGGGGCCAACGTCCTGACTTTC.

The rearrangement links TRBV4-1 to TRBJ1-5; D unclear. With 0 bases removed from V and 4 bases from J, the gap between germline ends came to 7 bases. Germline V CDR1 and CDR2: MGHRA, YSYEKL. CDR3 length: 14 residues. The chain's CDR3 is CASSQEKQNQPQHF. The CDR3 DNA reads TGCGCCAGCAGCCAAGAAAAGCAAAATCAGCCCCAGCATTTT.

This chain links TRBV5-1 with TRBJ2-7; 9 nucleotides line up with TRBD2. The CDR3 is made up of 15 amino acids. The V gene's germline CDR1 is SGHRS and CDR2 YFSETQ. V was pared by 4 bases and J by 0 bases, with 5 bases of the junction left unmatched. The CDR3 region is CASSVGTSNSYEQYF. DNA of the CDR3: TGCGCCAGCAGCGTCGGGACTAGCAACTCCTACGAGCAGTACTTC. Complete variable domain (other parts from reference TRBV5-1 and TRBJ2-7): KAGVTQTPRYLIKTRGQQVTLSCSPISGHRSVSWYQQTPGQGLQFLFEYFSETQRNKGNFPGRFSGRQFSNSRSEMNVSTLELGDSALYLCASSVGTSNSYEQYFGPGTRLTVT.

This clonotype was recorded only once. CDR3 nucleotides: TGTGCCACCAGCACTATTCCTTCGACAGATAATTCACCCCTCCACTTT. Protein: CATSTIPSTDNSPLHF. This rearrangement joins TRBV15 to TRBJ1-6, with TRBD1 as a possible D gene (5 bases). The germline V gene encodes CDR1 LNHNV and CDR2 YYDKDF (reference sequence). The CDR3 sequence is 16 residues long. V was trimmed by 4 bases and J by 5 bases, leaving 15 bases between them.

Here the CDR3 reads CASSLEWGQSANYGYTF. The CDR3 DNA follows: TGCGCCAGCAGCTTGGAATGGGGACAGAGTGCTAACTATGGCTACACCTTC. The J gene is TRBJ1-2, the V gene TRBV5-1; 7 bases are a match to TRBD1. V gave up 0 bases and J gave up 0 bases; unmatched junction bases: 8. This CDR3 contains 17 residues. From germline, CDR1 is SGHRS and CDR2 YFSETQ.

The V gene is TRBV4-1, the J gene TRBJ2-7, with 7 bases identical to TRBD2. The CDR3 is 15 residues long. Trimming at V came to 4 bases and at J to 3 bases, leaving 9 bases not matched to a gene. Germline CDR1 is MGHRA and CDR2 is YSYEKL. The CDR3: CASSLLRGGDYEQYF. CDR3 DNA sequence: TGCGCCAGCAGCCTGCTTAGGGGAGGGGACTACGAGCAGTACTTC.

The table lists this clonotype with a count of one. The V gene is TRBV27, the J gene TRBJ2-1, with 8 bases aligning to TRBD2. Trimming took 6 bases from V and 3 from J; bases not matched to a gene: 7. The germline gives CDR1 MNHEY, CDR2 SMNVEV (reference sequence). The CDR3 consists of 15 residues. CDR3 amino acids: CASSKTSERYNEQFF. CDR3 in DNA: TGTGCCAGCAGCAAGACTAGCGAACGCTACAATGAGCAGTTCTTC.

This chain uses TRBV2 with TRBJ2-7; weak D call: TRBD2 (6 bases). The CDR3 runs to 15 residues. Looked up from germline, CDR1 is SNHLY and CDR2 is FYNNEI. V was trimmed by 11 bases and J by 5 bases, leaving 25 bases between them. CDR3 nucleotides: TGTGCCTCCATTCCCGGAGGGATTTTCCCCCACGAGCAGTACTTC. It encodes CASIPGGIFPHEQYF.

This rearrangement joins TRBV6-5 to TRBJ1-1, with D hard to call. Germline V lookup: CDR1 MNHEY, CDR2 SVGAGI. The length of the CDR3 is 13 residues. Deletions cut 2 bases from V and 6 bases from J, with 10 bases between. The CDR3 reads CASSYGDPAEAFF. For the CDR3, the DNA is TGTGCCAGCAGTTACGGGGATCCAGCTGAAGCTTTCTTT.

This clonotype was counted only a few times. The V call is TRBV5-1, the J call TRBJ2-2, with TRBD1 matching over 8 bases. The germline gives CDR1 SGHRS, CDR2 YFSETQ. CDR3 length: 16 amino acids. J gave up 0 bases and V 2 bases, and 3 bases lay outside the gene matches. CDR3 sequence: CASSFGDRPNTGELFF. The CDR3 DNA is TGCGCCAGCAGCTTTGGGGACAGGCCGAACACCGGGGAGCTGTTTTTT.

The genes are TRBV28 and TRBJ2-2; 7 nucleotides agree with TRBD1. This CDR3 region has 15 residues. Trimming at V came to 5 bases and at J to 6 bases, leaving 9 bases not matched to a gene. Germline-derived CDR1 and CDR2 are MDHEN and SYDVKM. CDR3 protein: CASSPRQGTAGELFF. The CDR3 nucleotides read TGTGCCAGCAGTCCCCGACAGGGCACGGCCGGGGAGCTGTTTTTT.

The gene calls are TRBV5-1 and TRBJ2-1; D gene uncertain. Per germline, CDR1 SGHRS and CDR2 YFSETQ. Trimming took 0 bases from V and 1 from J, leaving 8 bases between them. The CDR3 is 15 residues long. As DNA, the CDR3 is TGCGCCAGCAGCTTGGGTAGGGCGTCCTACAATGAGCAGTTCTTC. Amino acid sequence: CASSLGRASYNEQFF.

This chain connects TRBV10-3 to TRBJ2-3; 9 nucleotides line up with TRBD2. Germline trimming cut 2 bases from V and 4 bases from J; bases unmatched to any gene: 10. From germline, CDR1 is ENHRY and CDR2 SYGVKD. The CDR3 consists of 17 residues. The CDR3 DNA follows: TGTGCCATCAGTGAGATCGGAACTAGCGGGTGGCCAGATACGCAGTATTTT. It encodes CAISEIGTSGWPDTQYF.